This TCR beta chain derives from a study of Graves' ophthalmopathy and Graves' hyperthyroidism. As concerns this clonotype: A junction end diverges from the germline sequence, so it may reflect a read error.

TCR beta CDR3 amplification used RNA transcripts. Second-round multiplex PCR came after first-round RT-PCR with HTBI primers. A single record per CDR3 protein comes from TCRdb applying MiXCR to the multiplex PCR reads. The data contain 1 million to 1.3 million distinct CDR3 sequences, less than 45% of them seen just once; the ten biggest clones take up around 10%. The CDR3 contains 14 residues. Germline V gene data show CDR1 as SGHVS and CDR2 as FQNEAQ. Patients newly diagnosed with hyperthyroidism, under 2 months' duration, were aged 18 to 65, the study reports. The chain recombines TRBV7-8 with TRBJ2-7; TRBD1 agrees at 9 bases. Sequenced material: peripheral blood or thyroid tissue (not recorded which). This clonotype originated in an adult man with Graves' hyperthyroidism. In nucleotides, the CDR3 is TGTGCCGGCAGCAGTGGACAGGGGCCACACGAGCAGTACTTC. Protein sequence: CAGSSGQGPHEQYF.